This is a list of T cell receptor beta chains from one sample in a study of T cells in Graves' hyperthyroidism and ophthalmopathy. One entry per CDR3 protein, called by TCRdb with MiXCR from the multiplex PCR reads. The data show 96,000 or so distinct CDR3 sequences, with around 50% seen just once and 27% held by the top ten. The sequenced material came from blood. Receptor source: a woman in her thirties or forties with Graves' hyperthyroidism. Each CDR3 is given with its conserved first and last residue. D genes are given only for firm matches. Only part of the rows carry a size: once, few, many, or a class if the clone is expanded.

J: TRBJ2-7
size: many
D: -
V: TRBV2
DNA: TGTGCCAGCAGTGCGCAGGGGACATTCTACGAGCAGTACTTC
CDR3: CASSAQGTFYEQYF

J: TRBJ1-3
size: -
D: TRBD1
V: TRBV20-1
DNA: TGCAGTGCTACACAGGGGTCGAGCTCTGGAAACACCATATATTTT
CDR3: CSATQGSSSGNTIYF

J: TRBJ2-5
size: -
D: -
V: TRBV15
DNA: TGTGCCACCAGCAGAGCCGTCCGAGGGGGTCGGGAGACCCAGTACTTC
CDR3: CATSRAVRGGRETQYF

J: TRBJ1-2
size: -
D: -
V: TRBV11-1
DNA: TGTGCCAGCAGCTTAGAGGGGGGGAGCTATGGCTACACCTTC
CDR3: CASSLEGGSYGYTF

J: TRBJ2-5
size: few
D: TRBD2
V: TRBV11-3
DNA: TGTGCCAGCAGCTTAGTCGCTAGCGGGAAAGAGACCCAGTACTTC
CDR3: CASSLVASGKETQYF

J: TRBJ1-1
size: -
D: TRBD1
V: TRBV7-9
DNA: TGTGCCAGCAGCGTACTTGGGGACAGGGTGGCTTTCTTT
CDR3: CASSVLGDRVAFF

J: TRBJ2-5
size: -
D: -
V: TRBV12-3/TRBV12-4
DNA: TGTGCCAGCAGCCGAGTGGCCGGCTTCCAAGAGACCCAGTACTTC
CDR3: CASSRVAGFQETQYF

J: TRBJ2-7
size: many
D: -
V: TRBV2
DNA: TGTGCCAGCGGTTTTTCCTACGAGCAGTACTTC
CDR3: CASGFSYEQYF

J: TRBJ2-3
size: few
D: -
V: TRBV4-1
DNA: TGCGCCAGCAGCCACATAGCCCCAGAACGCACAGATACGCAGTATTTT
CDR3: CASSHIAPERTDTQYF

J: TRBJ2-3
size: -
D: TRBD2
V: TRBV7-2
DNA: TGTGCCAGCAGCTTGGGCGTCGGGACTAGCGGGTGGTATACCTCTGATACGCAGTATTTT
CDR3: CASSLGVGTSGWYTSDTQYF

J: TRBJ2-5
size: many
D: -
V: TRBV7-9
DNA: TGTGCCAGCAGCTTAGTGGGAGAGACCCAGTACTTC
CDR3: CASSLVGETQYF

J: TRBJ2-3
size: many
D: -
V: TRBV9
DNA: TGTGCCAGCAGCGTAGCAGGAGGGAGGTACACAGATACGCAGTATTTT
CDR3: CASSVAGGRYTDTQYF

J: TRBJ1-1
size: -
D: TRBD1
V: TRBV7-9
DNA: TGTGCCAGCAGCTTAAATGGGGACAGGGTGGCCTTCTTT
CDR3: CASSLNGDRVAFF

J: TRBJ2-7
size: many
D: TRBD1
V: TRBV18
DNA: TGTGCCAGCTCATCGACAGGGGACTGGTACGAGCAGTACTTC
CDR3: CASSSTGDWYEQYF

J: TRBJ2-3
size: many
D: TRBD2
V: TRBV7-3
DNA: TGTGCCAGCAGCGAGGCAGCGGGATCGGGCACAGATACGCAGTATTTT
CDR3: CASSEAAGSGTDTQYF

J: TRBJ2-5
size: -
D: TRBD2
V: TRBV7-8
DNA: TGTGCCAGCAGCTTAGGATCTAGCGGGACCCAGTACTTC
CDR3: CASSLGSSGTQYF

J: TRBJ1-1
size: -
D: -
V: TRBV15
DNA: TGTGCCACCAGCAGCCCCCGACAGGTCTTGGGCACTGAAGCTTTCTTT
CDR3: CATSSPRQVLGTEAFF

J: TRBJ1-2
size: many
D: -
V: TRBV10-3
DNA: TGTGCCATCTACATGAGGGATAACTATGGCTACACCTTC
CDR3: CAIYMRDNYGYTF

J: TRBJ2-7
size: many
D: -
V: TRBV29-1
DNA: TGCAGCGTTGAGATTAGCGGCTTGAGCTCCTACGAGCAGTACTTC
CDR3: CSVEISGLSSYEQYF

J: TRBJ1-1
size: many
D: -
V: TRBV20-1
DNA: TGCAGTGCTAGGGAAGGGATGGGGGGGACTGAAGCTTTCTTT
CDR3: CSAREGMGGTEAFF

J: TRBJ2-2
size: many
D: -
V: TRBV10-3
DNA: TGTGCCATCAGTGAGCCGCGGGGTACGAACACCGGGGAGCTGTTTTTT
CDR3: CAISEPRGTNTGELFF

J: TRBJ1-5
size: few
D: -
V: TRBV7-9
DNA: TGTGCCAGCAGCGAGGGGGGACAGCCCCAGCATTTT
CDR3: CASSEGGQPQHF

J: TRBJ2-7
size: many
D: -
V: TRBV5-1
DNA: TGCGCCAGCAGCCGTAGCGGCCAGGCCTACGAGCAGTACTTC
CDR3: CASSRSGQAYEQYF

J: TRBJ1-2
size: few
D: TRBD1
V: TRBV29-1
DNA: TGCAGCGTCTGGACAGGGCAGCACTATGGCTACACCTTC
CDR3: CSVWTGQHYGYTF

J: TRBJ2-6
size: few
D: -
V: TRBV20-1
DNA: TGCAGTGCTAGAGATCACCGGGTCGGGGCCAACGTCCTGACTTTC
CDR3: CSARDHRVGANVLTF

J: TRBJ2-7
size: few
D: -
V: TRBV12-3/TRBV12-4
DNA: TGTGCCAGCAGTGGGGGGGCCCGGGAAATCTACGAGCAGTACTTC
CDR3: CASSGGAREIYEQYF

J: TRBJ2-6
size: -
D: -
V: TRBV10-3
DNA: TGTGCCATCAGTGTCCTGACTTTC
CDR3: CAISVLTF

J: TRBJ2-5
size: many
D: TRBD2
V: TRBV7-2
DNA: TGTGCCAGCAGACGTAGCGGGAATTGGAGAGAGACCCAGTACTTC
CDR3: CASRRSGNWRETQYF

J: TRBJ1-2
size: many
D: TRBD1
V: TRBV5-1
DNA: TGCGCCAGCAGCTTGTCAGGGGGCAGAGAGGGCTACACCTTC
CDR3: CASSLSGGREGYTF

J: TRBJ1-1
size: -
D: -
V: TRBV7-2
DNA: TGTGCCAGCAGCCAAAACGGGGGTACTGAAGCTTTCTTT
CDR3: CASSQNGGTEAFF

J: TRBJ1-3
size: -
D: -
V: TRBV20-1
DNA: TGCAGTGCTAGAGATCAAAGGGGCGGACAAGGAAACACCATATATTTT
CDR3: CSARDQRGGQGNTIYF

J: TRBJ2-5
size: many
D: TRBD2
V: TRBV4-1
DNA: TGCGCCAGCAGCCAAGAACTAGCGGTTTCGACCCAGTACTTC
CDR3: CASSQELAVSTQYF

J: TRBJ1-2
size: many
D: TRBD1
V: TRBV6-5
DNA: TGTGCCAGCACCCGAGCCGGGACAGGGTTTGGCTACACCTTC
CDR3: CASTRAGTGFGYTF

J: TRBJ2-7
size: -
D: -
V: TRBV10-2
DNA: TGCGCCAGCAGTATCGTGGGAGACGAGCAGTACTTC
CDR3: CASSIVGDEQYF

J: TRBJ2-7
size: -
D: -
V: TRBV14
DNA: TGTGCCAGCTCCTCCCAGGGTGGCACCTACGAGCAGTACTTC
CDR3: CASSSQGGTYEQYF

J: TRBJ2-5
size: many
D: -
V: TRBV4-3
DNA: TGCGCCAGCAGCCAAGATGTATTGCGGCAGACCCAGTACTTC
CDR3: CASSQDVLRQTQYF

J: TRBJ1-2
size: many
D: -
V: TRBV5-6
DNA: TGTGCCAGCAGCTCAGGGGCCGGGAACTATGGCTACACCTTC
CDR3: CASSSGAGNYGYTF

J: TRBJ1-1
size: many
D: -
V: TRBV7-2
DNA: TGCGCCAGCAGCTTCGGCCCGCTCAGCAACACTGAAGCTTTCTTT
CDR3: CASSFGPLSNTEAFF

J: TRBJ2-7
size: many
D: -
V: TRBV7-8
DNA: TGTGCCAGCAGCTTAGGGAGGGACGAGTACTACGAGCAGTACTTC
CDR3: CASSLGRDEYYEQYF

J: TRBJ2-2
size: -
D: TRBD2
V: TRBV3-1
DNA: TGTGCCAGCAGCCAACAACGGGGGGGGCGTCGTTGGACCGGGGAGCTGTTTTTT
CDR3: CASSQQRGGRRWTGELFF

J: TRBJ1-1
size: once
D: TRBD1
V: TRBV29-1
DNA: TGCAGCGTTCCGGGACAGGGGGCTTTCTTCGAAGCTTTCTTT
CDR3: CSVPGQGAFFEAFF

J: TRBJ2-7
size: many
D: TRBD1
V: TRBV9
DNA: TGTGCCAGTTCACAGGGGAGCTCCTACGAGCAGTACTTC
CDR3: CASSQGSSYEQYF

J: TRBJ1-1
size: -
D: -
V: TRBV7-3
DNA: TGTGCCAGCAGCAGTCCGACACCAGGGGACCTACATGAAGCTTTCTTT
CDR3: CASSSPTPGDLHEAFF

J: TRBJ2-2
size: -
D: -
V: TRBV5-1
DNA: TGCGCCAGCAGCGGGATAGAGGTCGGGGAGCTGTTTTTT
CDR3: CASSGIEVGELFF

J: TRBJ1-1
size: many
D: TRBD1
V: TRBV7-2
DNA: TGTGCCAGCAGCTTGGGACAGGGGAACACTGAAGCTTTCTTT
CDR3: CASSLGQGNTEAFF

J: TRBJ1-3
size: many
D: TRBD1
V: TRBV7-6
DNA: TGTGCCAGCAGCTTTGGGACAGGGACCGGAAACACCATATATTTT
CDR3: CASSFGTGTGNTIYF

J: TRBJ1-5
size: -
D: -
V: TRBV6-5
DNA: TGTGCCAGCAGTTTAGCGGGGGGCCTTCAGCCCCAGCATTTT
CDR3: CASSLAGGLQPQHF

J: TRBJ1-1
size: -
D: -
V: TRBV29-1
DNA: TGCAGCGCCAGCAGGTGGACAACCCAGGGCGACACTGAAGCTTTCTTT
CDR3: CSASRWTTQGDTEAFF

J: TRBJ1-6
size: -
D: -
V: TRBV11-2
DNA: TGTGCCAGCAGCCCCAACAGAAATTCACCCCTCCACTTT
CDR3: CASSPNRNSPLHF

J: TRBJ2-7
size: many
D: -
V: TRBV4-1
DNA: TGCGCCAGCAGCCCGCGCCAACGCGACGAGCAGTACTTC
CDR3: CASSPRQRDEQYF

J: TRBJ2-2
size: many
D: -
V: TRBV14
DNA: TGTGCCAGCAGCAAGGGTCCGGGACCGATGAACACCGGGGAGCTGTTTTTT
CDR3: CASSKGPGPMNTGELFF

J: TRBJ1-2
size: many
D: -
V: TRBV25-1
DNA: TGTGCCAGCAGTGAATCAGTTACAGGCATAAGTGGCTACACCTTC
CDR3: CASSESVTGISGYTF

J: TRBJ2-5
size: many
D: TRBD2
V: TRBV9
DNA: TGTGCCAGCAGCCTTAGCGGGGCGGGTCTTCGAGTCCAAGAGACCCAGTACTTC
CDR3: CASSLSGAGLRVQETQYF

J: TRBJ2-5
size: -
D: -
V: TRBV7-2
DNA: TGTGCCAGCAGCCAAGATCGGTTC
CDR3: CASSQDRF

J: TRBJ1-3
size: -
D: -
V: TRBV7-8
DNA: TGTGCCAGCGGCTTCGGGTTCTCTGGGAACACCATATATTTT
CDR3: CASGFGFSGNTIYF

J: TRBJ1-1
size: -
D: -
V: TRBV4-2
DNA: TGTGCCAGCAGCCAAATAGGGAGGATAGCTTTCTTT
CDR3: CASSQIGRIAFF

J: TRBJ2-5
size: few
D: -
V: TRBV12-3/TRBV12-4
DNA: TGTGCCAGCAGTCCCTGGGGGCAGACCCAGTACTTC
CDR3: CASSPWGQTQYF